A selection of T cell receptor beta chains follows, all from one sample in a study of a mutant IDH1 vaccine in newly diagnosed glioma. Using immunoSEQ multiplex PCR, the repertoire was profiled, and TCRdb retains in-frame clones only, with some absent. The sample yields 60,000 or so clones, about 88% seen once. Antigen specificity for these receptors is unknown. The sample here was PBMCs, taken from a glioma patient whose treatment included an IDH1 peptide vaccine. The source of these receptors is a woman in her fifties or sixties with glioma. Each CDR3 is given with its conserved first and last residue. The D gene is left open where the match is weak. Clone size is given for some rows only: seen once, a few or many times, or a class if the clone is expanded.

DNA | CDR3 | size | length | J | V | D
TGCAGCGCTGGCCGACAGAAAGAGACCCAGTACTTC | CSAGRQKETQYF | - | 12 | TRBJ2-5 | TRBV29-1 | -
TGTGCCATCAGTGAGTCGAGCACAGATACGCAGTATTTT | CAISESSTDTQYF | - | 13 | TRBJ2-3 | TRBV10-3 | -
TGTGCCAGCACGAGGGTAGAAGCTTTCTTT | CASTRVEAFF | - | 10 | TRBJ1-1 | TRBV2 | -
TGTGCCAGCAGCTGGACCTTGGCCCGTGAGCAGTTCTTC | CASSWTLAREQFF | - | 13 | TRBJ2-1 | TRBV7-9 | -
TGTGCCAGCAGTGCCCCCCACAGGGGGCGGGTGGTGCAGTACTTC | CASSAPHRGRVVQYF | - | 15 | TRBJ2-5 | TRBV25-1 | TRBD1
TGTGCCAGCAGCTTAAAGGGGTCTGGGCGGGCTTTCTTT | CASSLKGSGRAFF | - | 13 | TRBJ1-1 | TRBV7-3 | -
TGTGCCAGCAGCTTGCCGGACGGGGAGCTGTTTTTT | CASSLPDGELFF | - | 12 | TRBJ2-2 | TRBV5-8 | -
TGTGCCAGCAGCGCCGTGGCGGGGGGATCCTACAATGAGCAGTTCTTC | CASSAVAGGSYNEQFF | - | 16 | TRBJ2-1 | TRBV7-9 | TRBD2
TGTGCCAGCAGTGGGACAGGAACAGGCAATGAGCAGTTCTTC | CASSGTGTGNEQFF | once | 14 | TRBJ2-1 | TRBV7-2 | TRBD1
TGTGCCACCAGCAGAGCCCTTAACACTGAAGCTTTCTTT | CATSRALNTEAFF | once | 13 | TRBJ1-1 | TRBV15 | -
TGCGCCAGCAGCCAAGATGGCGGGACAGGGGCCTACGAGCAGTACTTC | CASSQDGGTGAYEQYF | - | 16 | TRBJ2-7 | TRBV4-1 | TRBD1
TGTGCCAGCAGCCTAACCCTAGACAGCTCCTACGAGCAGTACTTC | CASSLTLDSSYEQYF | - | 15 | TRBJ2-7 | TRBV7-8 | -
TGTGCCAGCCAAGGGAGGAGGGGGCGGGAGGAGCAGTTCTTC | CASQGRRGREEQFF | few | 14 | TRBJ2-1 | TRBV6-5 | -
TGCAGCGTTGTACCCGGGGGCTCCTACGAGCAGTACTTC | CSVVPGGSYEQYF | - | 13 | TRBJ2-7 | TRBV29-1 | -
TGTGCCAGTCTTCTTCATGGGACTAGCGGGGTAGCCGGGGCCAACGTCCTGACTTTC | CASLLHGTSGVAGANVLTF | - | 19 | TRBJ2-6 | TRBV19 | TRBD2
TGTGCCAGCAGTGAGAGCGGGAGGTACAATGAGCAGTTCTTC | CASSESGRYNEQFF | once | 14 | TRBJ2-1 | TRBV25-1 | TRBD2
TGCAGCGCCCGGATTCCGACTCGGGAGGGTCAGCCCCAGCATTTT | CSARIPTREGQPQHF | - | 15 | TRBJ1-5 | TRBV29-1 | -
TGCGCCAGCAGCTTGGCCCGGGGTGGCAATGAGCAGTTCTTC | CASSLARGGNEQFF | - | 14 | TRBJ2-1 | TRBV5-1 | -
TGTGCCTGGGACCTAGGGGTCAACCAGCCCCAGCATTTT | CAWDLGVNQPQHF | - | 13 | TRBJ1-5 | TRBV30 | -
TGTGCCAGCACCAGGACAGGGGCTGGAAACACCATATATTTT | CASTRTGAGNTIYF | - | 14 | TRBJ1-3 | TRBV6-5 | TRBD1
TGCGCCAGCAGCCCAGCGGGGAACAATCAGCCCCAGCATTTT | CASSPAGNNQPQHF | - | 14 | TRBJ1-5 | TRBV4-1 | -
TGTGCCAGCAGGACTAGCGGGGGGCTTAGCACAGATACGCAGTATTTT | CASRTSGGLSTDTQYF | - | 16 | TRBJ2-3 | TRBV2 | TRBD2
TGTGCCAGTAGTATAGCAGGTCGCTCCTATAATTCACCCCTCCACTTT | CASSIAGRSYNSPLHF | - | 16 | TRBJ1-6 | TRBV19 | -
TGTGCCAGCAGGCCGGGCTCGAGCTCCTACGAGCAGTACTTC | CASRPGSSSYEQYF | - | 14 | TRBJ2-7 | TRBV2 | -
TGCGCCAGCAGCCAATTCGGACAGGGACGAAGCACAGATACGCAGTATTTT | CASSQFGQGRSTDTQYF | - | 17 | TRBJ2-3 | TRBV4-1 | TRBD1
TGTGCCAGCAGCGCGTGGACAGGGAACCACGAGCAGTACTTC | CASSAWTGNHEQYF | once | 14 | TRBJ2-7 | TRBV9 | TRBD1
TGTGCCAGCAGCGCCAGACAGGGATCCACTGAAGCTTTCTTT | CASSARQGSTEAFF | medium-sized | 14 | TRBJ1-1 | TRBV9 | TRBD1
TGTGCCAGTAGTGCAGGGACTGACTCCTACGAGCAGTACTTC | CASSAGTDSYEQYF | - | 14 | TRBJ2-7 | TRBV19 | -
TGTGCCAGCAGCTTGAGCCAGGGTTTGAATTCACCCCTCCACTTT | CASSLSQGLNSPLHF | - | 15 | TRBJ1-6 | TRBV5-5 | -
TGTGCCAGCAACCTAAACAGGGATTACGAGCAGTACTTC | CASNLNRDYEQYF | - | 13 | TRBJ2-7 | TRBV11-3 | -
TGTGCCAGCAGTTTCAGGGGCACCTACGAGCAGTACTTC | CASSFRGTYEQYF | - | 13 | TRBJ2-7 | TRBV28 | -
TGTGCCAGTAGTACACGACTGGCTAGCGGGGGGACCTACGAGCAGTACTTC | CASSTRLASGGTYEQYF | - | 17 | TRBJ2-7 | TRBV19 | TRBD2
TGTGCCAGCAGCTCCCGAGTGCAAGAAAACACTGAAGCTTTCTTT | CASSSRVQENTEAFF | few | 15 | TRBJ1-1 | TRBV5-6 | -
TGTGCCAGCAGTAGAAACCCCCTAGGGGGCTCCTACGAGCAGTACTTC | CASSRNPLGGSYEQYF | - | 16 | TRBJ2-7 | TRBV27 | -
TGTGCCAGTAGTATCGGGACAGGGGAAAAGCCCCAGCATTTT | CASSIGTGEKPQHF | - | 14 | TRBJ1-5 | TRBV19 | TRBD1
TGTGCCAGCTCACCACCGGGGGAAATGGAAGCTTTCTTT | CASSPPGEMEAFF | - | 13 | TRBJ1-1 | TRBV18 | -
TGTGCCAGTAGTAGGCCCGACAGGCTGTTAACTGAAGCTTTCTTT | CASSRPDRLLTEAFF | - | 15 | TRBJ1-1 | TRBV19 | -
TGTGCCAGCAGCGTCAGCCCTAGCTGGGGAGAGACCCAGTACTTC | CASSVSPSWGETQYF | - | 15 | TRBJ2-5 | TRBV9 | -
TGTGCCAGCAGTTGGGCGGGGAACACTGAAGCTTTCTTT | CASSWAGNTEAFF | few | 13 | TRBJ1-1 | TRBV27 | -
TGTGCCTGGAACCTAATAGGACGGGGAGTGTTTTTT | CAWNLIGRGVFF | few | 12 | TRBJ1-4 | TRBV30 | -
TGCGCCAGCAGCTTGGCCCTGGGGAGAGGGGAGACCCAGTACTTC | CASSLALGRGETQYF | - | 15 | TRBJ2-5 | TRBV5-1 | -
TGTGCCAGCTCACCGGACATTGGCACTGAAGCTTTCTTT | CASSPDIGTEAFF | - | 13 | TRBJ1-1 | TRBV18 | -